What follows are 16 T cell receptor beta chains derived from one specimen sequenced in a study of kidney transplant recipient with SARS-CoV-2 infection. From the reads, TCRdb called clonotypes with MiXCR, one entry per CDR3 protein. The data hold roughly 230,000 distinct CDR3 sequences, with about 30% observed a single time. The sequencing used a blood sample, collected at baseline and on day 111 from a kidney transplant recipient. These receptors all come from a male patient between 25 and 39 years old who had COVID-19 and was a kidney transplant recipient. Some of these T cells may belong to the graft donor.

This clonotype has a count of ten or more. CDR3 nucleotides: TGTGCCAGCAGCCGAAACACGGGGCATTCCAATGAGCAGTTCTTC. This gives the protein CASSRNTGHSNEQFF. The V and J genes are TRBV7-3 and TRBJ2-1; either TRBD1 or TRBD2 may supply D (5 bases each). CDR1 SGHTA and CDR2 FQGTGA come from the germline V gene. V was cut by 5 bases and J by 6 bases, with 17 bases left in between. This CDR3 is 15 amino acids long.

Worth noting for this clonotype: A much larger clone differs from this one at a single base, so this may be a read error. The chain is built from TRBV3-1 and TRBJ2-5; D is uncertain. The CDR3 has 17 residues. Germline CDR1 is LGHDT and CDR2 is YNNKEL (reference sequence). DNA of the CDR3: TGTGCCGGCAGCGCGATTTATCCCATTTCTTTCTCTGAGACCCAGTACTTC. Translating gives CAGSAIYPISFSETQYF.

This clonotype was seen ten or more times. The junction does not match germline at one end; this may be a read error. The chain couples TRBV29-1 to TRBJ2-5; tentatively, D is TRBD1 (7 bases). Germline CDR1 and CDR2: SQVTM and ANQGSEA. The CDR3 is made up of 12 amino acids. The CDR3 coding sequence is TGCAGCGTTGTGGCAGGGGGGCCAGGCAAGAACTTC. This gives the protein CSVVAGGPGKNF.

The sample holds many counts of this clonotype. This chain uses TRBV10-3 with TRBJ2-6; 7 bases match TRBD1. With V trimmed by 10 bases and J by 0 bases, 6 bases remained unmatched. The CDR3 is made up of 15 amino acids. Germline values: CDR1 ENHRY, CDR2 SYGVKD. The CDR3 sequence: CASVGQISGANVLTF. Here the CDR3 DNA reads TGTGCCAGTGTGGGACAGATCTCTGGGGCCAACGTCCTGACTTTC.

This clonotype has only a few counts. The rearrangement uses TRBV20-1 and TRBJ2-3, with D tentatively TRBD1 (6 bases). V shed 0 bases and J shed 4 bases, with 8 bases lying between them. This CDR3 comprises 13 residues. Germline CDR1 reads DFQATT; CDR2 reads SNEGSKA (reference sequence). This CDR3 reads CSARDQGPDTQYF. The CDR3 DNA follows: TGCAGTGCTAGAGATCAGGGGCCAGATACGCAGTATTTT.

A single count supports this clonotype. A read error is possible here, since a much larger clone lies one base away. This chain uses TRBV7-2 with TRBJ2-4; 9 nucleotides match TRBD2. The end of the DNA fits TRBJ2-7 better, so the J call may be wrong. From germline, CDR1 is SGHTA and CDR2 FQGNSA. CDR3 length: 15 residues. As DNA, the CDR3 is TGTGCCGGCAGCGCCGTCAGCGGGGGGTACTACGAGCAGTACTTC. It specifies CAGSAVSGGYYEQYF.

This clonotype has a count of ten or more. The J gene is TRBJ2-3, the V gene TRBV19, with 11 nucleotides matching TRBD2. Trimming cost V 8 bases and J 4 bases; bases outside gene matches: 11. CDR1 and CDR2 (germline): LNHDA, SQIVND (reference sequence). The CDR3 contains 16 residues. The chain's CDR3 is CASSHQTSGIADTQYF. The CDR3 bases are TGTGCCAGTTCCCACCAGACTAGCGGGATTGCAGATACGCAGTATTTT.

At least ten counts were recorded for this clonotype. V gene TRBV20-1 combines with J gene TRBJ2-2; perhaps TRBD2 as D (5 bases). The CDR3 sequence is 14 residues long. Trimming took off 0 bases at V and 6 bases at J, with 11 bases between the two ends. Germline CDR1 is DFQATT and CDR2 is SNEGSKA (reference sequence). The CDR3 DNA reads as TGCAGTGCTAGAGATGCCGGGGAACCCGGGGAGCTGTTTTTT. Translation gives CSARDAGEPGELFF.

Comment on this clonotype: This may stem from a read error, because a much larger clone lies one nucleotide away. V gene TRBV11-1 combines with J gene TRBJ2-7; D uncertain. This CDR3 is built from 12 residues. The V gene's germline CDR1 is SGHAT and CDR2 FQDESV (reference sequence). CDR3: CASSSFSYERYF. CDR3 nucleotides: TGTGCCAGCAGCTCCTTCTCCTACGAGCGGTACTTC. Full variable domain (remainder filled in from reference TRBV11-1 and TRBJ2-7): EAEVAQSPRYKITEKSQAVAFWCDPISGHATLYWYRQILGQGPELLVQFQDESVVDDSQLPKDRFSAERLKGVDSTLKIQPAELGDSAMYLCASSSFSYERYFGPGTRLTVT.

On this clonotype itself: This could be a read error, since a much larger clone is one nucleotide away. The genes are TRBV2 and TRBJ2-4; D possibly corresponds to TRBD2 (6 bases). CDR3 length: 13 residues. V shed 6 bases and J shed 13 bases, with 19 bases lying between them. Germline lookup yields CDR1 SNHLY and CDR2 FYNNEI. The chain's CDR3 is CASRDGTYSGQYF. CDR3 coding DNA: TGTGCCAGCAGAGACGGGACTTATTCCGGGCAGTACTTC.

A note on this clonotype: Possible read error: a much larger clone is one base away. The rearrangement joins TRBV28 to TRBJ2-1; 8 nucleotides agree with TRBD2. The germline V gene encodes CDR1 MDHEN and CDR2 SYDVKM. The CDR3 loop spans 17 amino acids. Here the CDR3 DNA reads TGTGCCGGCAGTTTCTTCGAGACGGGACTAGTATACAATGAGCAGTTCTTC. It specifies CAGSFFETGLVYNEQFF.

In this sample, this clonotype turned up many times. This CDR3 reads CATSSNGVRQPQHF. CDR3 nucleotides: TGTGCCACCAGCAGTAATGGGGTTCGACAGCCCCAGCATTTT. The V gene is TRBV15, the J gene TRBJ1-5; D is unclear. The ends were cut back, 3 bases at V and 7 bases at J, with 13 bases in the middle. Per the germline V gene, CDR1 is LNHNV and CDR2 is YYDKDF (reference sequence). This CDR3 is 14 amino acids long.

This clonotype was seen at least ten times. The rearrangement joins TRBV24-1 to TRBJ2-5; D might be TRBD1 (5 bases). Germline CDR1 reads KGHDR; CDR2 reads SFDVKD. The CDR3 covers 15 residues. V was clipped by 3 bases and J by 4 bases, with 14 bases between them. CDR3 residues: CATSDAGPIAETQYF. CDR3 in DNA: TGTGCCACCAGTGATGCAGGGCCGATAGCAGAGACCCAGTACTTC.

This clonotype was picked up a small number of times. The J gene is TRBJ2-1, the V gene TRBV28, with 10 positions matching TRBD2. Losses at the gene ends were 4 bases for V and 3 bases for J; bases not matched to a gene: 15. There are 19 residues in the CDR3. Germline lookup yields CDR1 MDHEN and CDR2 SYDVKM. CDR3: CASSSASGSGGGFYNEQFF. The CDR3 bases are TGTGCCAGCAGTTCGGCTAGCGGGAGCGGGGGGGGGTTCTACAATGAGCAGTTCTTC.

Details on this clonotype: A single base separates this from a much larger clone, so it may be a read error. J is TRBJ2-7 and V is TRBV6-8; no clear D. The length of the CDR3 is 12 residues. V dropped 8 bases and J dropped 6 bases, with 14 bases sitting between them. Germline V CDR1 and CDR2: MNHGY, SAAAGT. The DNA for the CDR3 is TGTGCCAGCGGTCTAAGAGTCTGCGAGCAGTACTTC. Translating it yields CASGLRVCEQYF.

At least ten counts were recorded for this clonotype. The chain recombines TRBV5-5 with TRBJ1-2; D remains ambiguous. V was shortened by 7 bases and J by 4 bases, with 23 bases between the two germline ends. The CDR3 is 16 residues long. In germline, CDR1 is SGHKS, CDR2 YYEKEE (reference sequence). The CDR3 loop reads CASYGPVSRKTYGYTF. In DNA, the CDR3 is TGTGCCAGCTACGGTCCTGTCTCGCGAAAGACCTATGGCTACACCTTC. Combining the CDR3 with reference TRBV5-5 and TRBJ1-2 gives the whole variable domain DAGVTQSPTHLIKTRGQQVTLRCSPISGHKSVSWYQQVLGQGPQFIFQYYEKEERGRGNFPDRFSARQFPNYSSELNVNALLLGDSALYLCASYGPVSRKTYGYTFGSGTRLTVV.